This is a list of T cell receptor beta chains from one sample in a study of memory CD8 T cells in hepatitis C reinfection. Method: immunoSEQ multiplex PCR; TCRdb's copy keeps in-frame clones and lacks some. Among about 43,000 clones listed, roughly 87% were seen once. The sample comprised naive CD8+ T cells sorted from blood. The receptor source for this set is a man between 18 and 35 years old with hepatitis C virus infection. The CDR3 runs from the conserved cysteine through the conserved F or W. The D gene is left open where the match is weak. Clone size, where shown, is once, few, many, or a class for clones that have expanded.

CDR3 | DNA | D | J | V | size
CASSIGSAPGNEQFF | TGTGCCAGTAGTATAGGGTCGGCTCCAGGCAATGAGCAGTTCTTC | NA | TRBJ2-1 | TRBV19 | NA
CASSFSSGGNQPQHF | TGTGCCAGCAGTTTTTCCTCAGGCGGGAATCAGCCCCAGCATTTT | NA | TRBJ1-5 | TRBV6-5 | NA
CASSYLGGAGEQFF | TGTGCCAGCAGCTACCTAGGGGGCGCAGGTGAGCAGTTCTTC | TRBD1 | TRBJ2-1 | TRBV7-6 | NA
CASPRGDTGELFF | TGTGCCAGCCCTCGGGGGGACACCGGGGAGCTGTTTTTT | TRBD2 | TRBJ2-2 | TRBV7-2 | NA
CASSIGLAGINTGELFF | TGTGCCAGTAGTATAGGACTAGCGGGGATTAACACCGGGGAGCTGTTTTTT | TRBD2 | TRBJ2-2 | TRBV19 | NA
CASGFLLGGVDNEQFF | TGTGCTAGTGGTTTCCTCCTGGGAGGGGTTGACAATGAGCAGTTCTTC | TRBD2 | TRBJ2-1 | TRBV12-5 | NA
CASSPGEVPGPETQYF | TGTGCCAGCAGCCCCGGGGAAGTACCCGGGCCGGAGACCCAGTACTTC | NA | TRBJ2-5 | TRBV5-4 | NA
CASSVSGGTGLLHEQFF | TGTGCCAGTAGTGTATCCGGGGGGACAGGGCTGTTGCATGAGCAGTTCTTC | TRBD1 | TRBJ2-1 | TRBV19 | NA
CASSVSGGSQETQYF | TGTGCCAGCAGCGTGTCAGGGGGTTCACAAGAGACCCAGTACTTC | TRBD1 | TRBJ2-5 | TRBV5-4 | NA
CSVDGVEDYNEQFF | TGCAGCGTTGATGGTGTGGAGGATTACAATGAGCAGTTCTTC | NA | TRBJ2-1 | TRBV29-1 | NA
CASSPRSEGGQETQYF | TGCGCCAGCAGCCCCAGGAGTGAAGGGGGCCAGGAGACCCAGTACTTC | TRBD1 | TRBJ2-5 | TRBV4-3 | few
CASSIVGAGVSYNEQFF | TGTGCCAGTAGTATAGTCGGGGCGGGAGTTAGCTACAATGAGCAGTTCTTC | TRBD2 | TRBJ2-1 | TRBV19 | NA
CASSSGLAGAPSGEQYF | TGTGCCAGCAGCTCCGGACTAGCGGGAGCGCCCTCCGGCGAGCAGTACTTC | TRBD2 | TRBJ2-7 | TRBV7-2 | NA
CASSVGGATEAFF | TGTGCCAGCAGCGTTGGAGGGGCCACTGAAGCTTTCTTT | NA | TRBJ1-1 | TRBV9 | NA
CASGQGPHEQYF | TGTGCCAGCGGACAGGGGCCCCACGAGCAGTACTTC | TRBD1 | TRBJ2-7 | TRBV19 | NA
CASSRGHEQFF | TGTGCCAGTAGCCGGGGTCATGAGCAGTTCTTC | NA | TRBJ2-1 | TRBV19 | NA
CAAGSSGQEGQPQHF | TGTGCCGCGGGCTCATCAGGACAGGAAGGTCAGCCCCAGCATTTT | TRBD1 | TRBJ1-5 | TRBV10-3 | NA
CASSLTSSGHEQFF | TGTGCCAGCAGCTTGACTAGCTCAGGGCATGAGCAGTTCTTC | TRBD2 | TRBJ2-1 | TRBV7-9 | once
CASSPRFFDNEQFF | TGTGCCAGCAGTCCCCGGTTCTTTGACAATGAGCAGTTCTTC | NA | TRBJ2-1 | TRBV28 | NA
CASSSPGQGPSGANVLTF | TGTGCCAGCAGCTCCCCAGGACAGGGCCCCTCTGGGGCCAACGTCCTGACTTTC | TRBD1 | TRBJ2-6 | TRBV7-9 | NA
CASSQTSGLAGGNEQFF | TGCGCCAGCAGCCAAACTTCGGGACTAGCGGGGGGAAATGAGCAGTTCTTC | TRBD2 | TRBJ2-1 | TRBV4-1 | NA
CASSLANEPHTQYF | TGTGCCAGCAGCTTAGCGAATGAGCCCCATACGCAGTATTTT | NA | TRBJ2-3 | TRBV7-9 | NA
CASSPSGTANYGYTF | TGTGCCAGCAGCCCCTCCGGAACAGCTAACTATGGCTACACCTTC | NA | TRBJ1-2 | TRBV9 | NA
CASSLGLAGDTDTQYF | TGTGCCAGCAGCTTAGGATTAGCGGGGGACACAGATACGCAGTATTTT | TRBD2 | TRBJ2-3 | TRBV13 | NA
CASSFGNYEQYF | TGTGCCAGCAGCTTCGGGAACTACGAGCAGTACTTC | NA | TRBJ2-7 | TRBV5-5 | NA
CASHLGEGAYEQYF | TGTGCCAGCCACTTGGGAGAGGGGGCGTACGAGCAGTACTTC | TRBD1 | TRBJ2-7 | TRBV5-5 | NA
CASSLLGTGSEAFF | TGTGCCAGCAGTTTATTGGGAACAGGTAGTGAAGCTTTCTTT | NA | TRBJ1-1 | TRBV27 | once
CASSLGPGGMNTEAFF | TGTGCCAGCAGCTTAGGACCAGGTGGAATGAACACTGAAGCTTTCTTT | NA | TRBJ1-1 | TRBV11-2 | NA
CASSPTTGSYNEQFF | TGTGCCAGCAGCCCTACGACAGGGTCCTACAATGAGCAGTTCTTC | TRBD1 | TRBJ2-1 | TRBV9 | NA
CASSLGGGFSYEQYF | TGTGCCAGCAGCCTCGGGGGAGGATTCTCCTACGAGCAGTACTTC | NA | TRBJ2-7 | TRBV5-6 | NA
CASSGGSTDTQYF | TGTGCCAGCAGTGGCGGGAGCACAGATACGCAGTATTTT | NA | TRBJ2-3 | TRBV6-4 | once
CASSQRTGGADTQYF | TGCGCCAGCAGCCAAAGGACTGGGGGGGCAGATACGCAGTATTTT | TRBD2 | TRBJ2-3 | TRBV4-1 | NA
CASSITLGTGGTDTQYF | TGTGCCAGTAGTATAACCCTCGGGACAGGGGGAACAGATACGCAGTATTTT | TRBD1 | TRBJ2-3 | TRBV19 | NA
CASSPFTSGTETQYF | TGTGCCAGCAGCCCTTTTACTAGCGGGACTGAGACCCAGTACTTC | TRBD2 | TRBJ2-5 | TRBV6-5 | NA
CASSFGNNSPLHF | TGTGCCAGCAGTTTCGGTAACAATTCACCCCTCCACTTT | NA | TRBJ1-6 | TRBV27 | NA
CASSKEQGWDTQYF | TGTGCCAGCAGTAAGGAACAGGGTTGGGATACGCAGTATTTT | NA | TRBJ2-3 | TRBV27 | NA
CAISESGGTEHNEQFF | TGTGCCATCAGTGAGTCGGGCGGGACAGAACACAATGAGCAGTTCTTC | NA | TRBJ2-1 | TRBV10-3 | NA
CASSLGDRGTTDTQYF | TGTGCCAGCAGCTTGGGGGACAGAGGAACCACAGATACGCAGTATTTT | TRBD1 | TRBJ2-3 | TRBV5-4 | NA
CASSEGQGTEAFF | TGTGCCAGCAGTGAGGGACAGGGGACTGAAGCTTTCTTT | TRBD1 | TRBJ1-1 | TRBV6-1 | few
CASTGTGTGELFF | TGTGCCAGCACCGGGACAGGGACCGGGGAGCTGTTTTTT | TRBD1 | TRBJ2-2 | TRBV19 | NA
CASREGQITDTQYF | TGTGCCAGCAGGGAAGGACAGATCACAGATACGCAGTATTTT | NA | TRBJ2-3 | TRBV2 | NA
CASSIGLTYTGELFF | TGTGCCAGCAGCATTGGACTTACTTACACCGGGGAGCTGTTTTTT | NA | TRBJ2-2 | TRBV11-2 | NA
CASSQGATEAFF | TGTGCCAGTAGCCAGGGGGCGACTGAAGCTTTCTTT | TRBD1 | TRBJ1-1 | TRBV19 | NA
CAVRGYGYTF | TGTGCCGTCCGAGGCTATGGCTACACCTTC | NA | TRBJ1-2 | TRBV19 | NA
CSVEDQDNEQFF | TGCAGCGTTGAAGATCAGGACAATGAGCAGTTCTTC | NA | TRBJ2-1 | TRBV29-1 | NA
CATNVGETQYF | TGTGCCACCAACGTCGGGGAGACCCAGTACTTC | NA | TRBJ2-5 | TRBV6-5 | NA
CASSVGGALGNGYTF | TGCGCCAGCAGTGTAGGAGGGGCTCTGGGGAATGGCTACACCTTC | NA | TRBJ1-2 | TRBV10-2 | NA
CASSYFGGGRGELFF | TGTGCCAGCAGTTACTTCGGCGGGGGAAGAGGGGAGCTGTTTTTT | TRBD2 | TRBJ2-2 | TRBV6-5 | NA
CSPTIPEQGWIVRYNNEQFF | TGCAGCCCAACCATTCCCGAACAGGGGTGGATCGTCCGCTATAACAATGAGCAGTTCTTC | TRBD1 | TRBJ2-1 | TRBV29-1 | NA
CASSMVGQGSQPQHF | TGTGCCAGTAGTATGGTGGGACAGGGAAGTCAGCCCCAGCATTTT | TRBD1 | TRBJ1-5 | TRBV19 | NA